A single sample is the source of the 3 T cell receptor beta chains below, sequenced in a study of T-cell memory formation after mild COVID-19 listed by TCRdb under 2021. The method was 5' RACE. The sequencing machine was an Illumina NovaSeq 6000. Using fastp at Q25 and MiXCR, TCRdb reprocessed the public reads and kept productive beta chains. Each CDR3 protein gets just one entry, which takes the most common genes and DNA from the rows behind it. Here the sample has roughly 510,000 distinct CDR3 sequences; around 16% occur a single time. Together, the top ten hold around 8.1% of the sample. Sequenced input: PBMCs or a T cell subset sorted from them (not recorded which). The receptors shown here come from an adult woman who had mild COVID-19 (a few samples of this study predate the infection). The sample titles of this study are shuffled in the database, so cell type and time point are left out; the donor was told from shared clones.

The rearrangement uses TRBV5-1 and TRBJ1-1; D uncertain. The germline V and J ends were trimmed by 4 bases and 8 bases, with 15 bases remaining between them. The germline CDR1 and CDR2 sequences are SGHRS and YFSETQ. The CDR3 loop spans 13 amino acids. CDR3 coding DNA: TGCGCCAGCAGCGTAGACTACAAGACAGAAGCTTTCTTT. As protein: CASSVDYKTEAFF.

The genes are TRBV20-1 and TRBJ1-1; the D gene is possibly TRBD1 (5 bases). Germline lookup yields CDR1 DFQATT and CDR2 SNEGSKA (reference sequence). CDR3 size: 13 residues. V was shortened by 4 bases and J by 3 bases, with 12 bases between the two germline ends. The CDR3 spells CSAMRTRHTEAFF. CDR3 sequence (DNA): TGCAGTGCTATGCGGACACGCCACACTGAAGCTTTCTTT.

The V and J genes are TRBV5-4 and TRBJ2-3; possibly TRBD1 for D (5 bases). V was trimmed by 4 bases and J by 0 bases, leaving 18 bases between them. Looked up from germline, CDR1 is SGHNT and CDR2 is YYREEE (reference sequence). The CDR3 totals 17 residues. The CDR3 region is CASSEWGAATSTDTQYF. In DNA, the CDR3 is TGTGCCAGCAGCGAGTGGGGCGCGGCCACTAGCACAGATACGCAGTATTTT.